What follows are 15 T cell receptor beta chains derived from one specimen sequenced in a study of metastatic and nonmetastatic thyroid tumors. Among the patients, none had received any treatment before thyroid surgery. TCRdb redid the clone calls on the PCR reads using MiXCR. The sample yields some 41,000 clones, 25% to 30% seen once. The sequenced sample consisted of blood. The receptors derive from a male donor with papillary thyroid cancer or a benign thyroid nodule (not recorded which). Some clones in this sample may be carry-over from other donors' samples.

The V gene is TRBV10-3, the J gene TRBJ2-7; no reliable D call. CDR1 ENHRY and CDR2 SYGVKD come from the germline V gene. V was pared by 0 bases and J by 10 bases, with 22 bases between. This CDR3 region has 16 residues. Here the CDR3 DNA reads TGTGCCATCAGTGAGTCCCCTGTATCCAATGCCTACTATCAGTACTTC. Translated, it gives CAISESPVSNAYYQYF.

The gene calls are TRBV9 and TRBJ2-7, with D possibly matching TRBD2 (6 bases). Germline V gene data show CDR1 as SGDLS and CDR2 as YYNGEE. Trimming removed 0 bases at V and 2 bases at J, with 15 bases between. The CDR3 has 16 residues. In DNA, the CDR3 is TGTGCCAGCAGCGTAGACGTCGGGAGTTTGGCCTACGAGCAGTACTTC. Its translation: CASSVDVGSLAYEQYF.

There are many counts of this clone. The chain employs TRBV18 and TRBJ1-6; TRBD1 might be the D (5 bases). From germline, CDR1 is KGHSH and CDR2 LQKENI. The V gene lost 3 bases and the J gene lost 7 bases, with 10 bases spanning the gap. This CDR3 has 14 residues. CDR3 protein: CASSPGTENSPLHF. Here the CDR3 DNA reads TGTGCCAGCTCACCCGGGACGGAAAATTCACCCCTCCACTTT.

This clone was found many times. The V call is TRBV20-1, the J call TRBJ2-7; TRBD2 agrees at 7 bases. Trimming took 6 bases from V and 3 from J; bases not matched to a gene: 17. This CDR3 is built from 16 residues. CDR1 and CDR2 (germline): DFQATT, SNEGSKA (reference sequence). The CDR3 reads CSARGSLAPRGYEQYF. Here the CDR3 DNA reads TGCAGTGCCCGAGGCTCACTAGCGCCAAGGGGCTACGAGCAGTACTTC.

This clone was seen a handful of times. The genes are TRBV28 and TRBJ2-7, with 9 bases lining up with TRBD1. Per the germline V gene, CDR1 is MDHEN and CDR2 is SYDVKM. The V and J ends lost 5 bases and 7 bases, in that order; junction bases with no gene match: 12. The CDR3 length is 15 residues. The DNA of the CDR3 is TGTGCCAGCAGTACGTCACTAGGGACAGGGATTGAGCAGTACTTC. Translating gives CASSTSLGTGIEQYF.

This rearrangement joins TRBV7-2 to TRBJ2-3; 7 bases fit TRBD1. The CDR3 totals 14 residues. Germline V lookup: CDR1 SGHTA, CDR2 FQGNSA. J lost 5 bases, V lost 1 base, and 3 bases had no gene match. DNA for the CDR3: TGTGCCAGCAGCTTAGGACAGGGAATAGATACGCAGTATTTT. Protein: CASSLGQGIDTQYF.

This clone was seen only a few times. The chain recombines TRBV7-3 with TRBJ2-7, with D possibly matching TRBD1 (5 bases). Germline values: CDR1 SGHTA, CDR2 FQGTGA. The CDR3 consists of 13 residues. The V and J ends lost 0 bases and 5 bases respectively, with 8 bases between them. The CDR3 nucleotides are TGTGCCAGCAGCTTAACGCAGGGCCACGAGCAGTACTTC. It is translated as CASSLTQGHEQYF.

There are many counts of this clone. The V gene is TRBV20-1, the J gene TRBJ2-7; unclear D gene. CDR1 is DFQATT, CDR2 SNEGSKA, per germline (reference sequence). CDR3 length: 14 amino acids. V was shortened by 3 bases and J by 2 bases, with 14 bases between the two germline ends. The CDR3, as DNA: TGCAGTGCTAGGAGTCCTAGGCCCCCCTACGAGCAGTACTTC. This encodes CSARSPRPPYEQYF.

The table lists this clone with many counts. The J gene is TRBJ2-1, the V gene TRBV19; the D gene is possibly TRBD1 (6 bases). V was cut by 3 bases and J by 6 bases, with 9 bases left in between. In germline, CDR1 is LNHDA, CDR2 SQIVND (reference sequence). CDR3 length: 13 residues. The DNA for the CDR3 is TGTGCCAGTAGTATCCGAGGGGGCAATGAGCAGTTCTTC. As protein: CASSIRGGNEQFF.

This clone was counted only a few times. This chain uses TRBV20-1 with TRBJ1-5; D perhaps matches TRBD1 (6 bases). V was pared by 6 bases and J by 2 bases, with 20 bases between. Germline-derived CDR1 and CDR2 are DFQATT and SNEGSKA (reference sequence). The CDR3 runs to 16 residues. The CDR3 DNA is TGCAGTGCCGCGGACAGCCAGGTAGGGGGCAATCAGCCCCAGCATTTT. This encodes CSAADSQVGGNQPQHF.

This clone showed up many times. One junction end does not reproduce the germline sequence, and a read error may be involved. Additional DNA sequences in this sample encode the identical CDR3. This rearrangement joins TRBV9 to TRBJ1-4, with 7 bases lining up with TRBD1. Germline CDR1 is SGDLS and CDR2 is YYNGEE. This CDR3 spans 15 amino acids. The chain's CDR3 is CASSVLGQVSEKLLF. CDR3 coding DNA: TGTGCCAGCAGCGTATTAGGACAGGTCTCTGAAAAACTGCTTTTT.

The chain has TRBV7-2 and TRBJ2-1; D ambiguous. The CDR3 is 14 amino acids. The V end was cut by 2 bases, the J end by 8 bases, with 13 bases between. CDR1 is SGHTA and CDR2 is FQGNSA in the germline V gene. The chain's CDR3 is CASSLTPRIYEQFF. DNA of the CDR3: TGTGCCAGCAGCTTAACCCCACGTATCTATGAGCAGTTCTTC.

This clone showed up many times. One end of the junction does not line up with germline, which may come from a read error. V is TRBV20-1 and J is TRBJ2-1; TRBD2 is a possible D gene (6 bases). Germline-derived CDR1 and CDR2 are DFQATT and SNEGSKA (reference sequence). The CDR3 runs 15 residues. CDR3 sequence: CSARGRAGPYNEQFF. The CDR3 DNA is TGCAGCGCTAGGGGTCGGGCGGGGCCCTACAATGAGCAGTTCTTC.

Regarding this clone: At one end, the junction sequence differs from germline, possibly due to a read error. The V call is TRBV19, the J call TRBJ2-2; TRBD1 is a possible D gene (6 bases). This CDR3 has 15 residues. CDR1 LNHDA and CDR2 SQIVND come from the germline V gene (reference sequence). The CDR3 protein is CASSIKQGNTAELLF. DNA for the CDR3: TGTGCCAGTAGTATTAAACAGGGTAACACCGCGGAGCTGTTATTT.

In this sample, this clone turned up a few times. This sequence joins TRBV27 and TRBJ1-5; D is unresolved. Germline CDR1 and CDR2: MNHEY and SMNVEV (reference sequence). V lost 8 bases, J lost 6 bases, and 14 bases lay in between. The CDR3 consists of 13 residues. CDR3: CASCRGSGQPQHF. The DNA of the CDR3 is TGTGCCAGCTGTAGAGGGTCGGGTCAGCCCCAGCATTTT.